This TCR beta chain was sequenced during a study of blood T cell repertoires in COVID-19. Method: immunoSEQ multiplex PCR; TCRdb's copy keeps in-frame clones and lacks some. The sample records 150,000 to 200,000 clones, about 90% being singletons. The CDR3 consists of 14 residues. V shed 7 bases, J shed 2 bases, and the junction held 11 bases outside the gene matches. Germline CDR1 reads SQVTM; CDR2 reads ANQGSEA. The J gene is TRBJ2-7, the V gene TRBV29-1, with 7 bases fitting TRBD2. The specimen was PBMCs or T cells enriched from blood (not recorded which). The sequence came from a woman in her late teens or twenties who had recovered from COVID-19. Here the CDR3 reads CSAQLAGRTYEQYF. CDR3 bases: TGCAGCGCTCAATTAGCGGGTCGAACCTACGAGCAGTACTTC.